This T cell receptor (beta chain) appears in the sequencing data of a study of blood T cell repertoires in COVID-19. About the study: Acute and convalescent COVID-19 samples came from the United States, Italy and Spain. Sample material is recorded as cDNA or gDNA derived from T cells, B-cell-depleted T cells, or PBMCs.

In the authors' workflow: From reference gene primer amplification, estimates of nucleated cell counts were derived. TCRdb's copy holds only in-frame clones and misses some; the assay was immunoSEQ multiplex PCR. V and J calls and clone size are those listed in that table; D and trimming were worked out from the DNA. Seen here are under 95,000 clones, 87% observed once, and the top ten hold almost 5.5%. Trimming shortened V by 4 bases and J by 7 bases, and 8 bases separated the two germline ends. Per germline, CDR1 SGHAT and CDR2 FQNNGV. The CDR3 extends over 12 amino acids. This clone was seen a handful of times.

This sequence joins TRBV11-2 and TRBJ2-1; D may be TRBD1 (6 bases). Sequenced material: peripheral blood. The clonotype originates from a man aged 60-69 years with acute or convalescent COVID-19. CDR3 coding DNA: TGTGCCAGCAGCTACCAGGGGAATGAGCAGTTCTTC. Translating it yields CASSYQGNEQFF.